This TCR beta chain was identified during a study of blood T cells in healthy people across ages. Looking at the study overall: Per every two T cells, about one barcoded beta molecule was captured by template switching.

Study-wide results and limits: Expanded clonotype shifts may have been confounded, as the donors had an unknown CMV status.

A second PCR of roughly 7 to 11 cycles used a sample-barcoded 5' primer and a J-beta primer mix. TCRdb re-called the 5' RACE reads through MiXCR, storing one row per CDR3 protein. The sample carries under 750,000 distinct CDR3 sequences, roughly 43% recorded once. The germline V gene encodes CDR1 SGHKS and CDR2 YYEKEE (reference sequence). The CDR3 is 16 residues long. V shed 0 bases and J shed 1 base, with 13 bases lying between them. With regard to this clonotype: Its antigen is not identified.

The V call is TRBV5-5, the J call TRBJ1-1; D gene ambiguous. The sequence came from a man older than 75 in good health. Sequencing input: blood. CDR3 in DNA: TGTGCCAGCAGCTTGGTGGGAGGCCCTTCGAACACTGAAGCTTTCTTT. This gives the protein CASSLVGGPSNTEAFF.